This T cell receptor beta chain was sequenced during a study of blood T cell repertoires in COVID-19 (dated by TCRdb to about 2020). For the study in its entirety: Samples covering the acute and convalescent phases of COVID-19 were provided by collaborators in the United States, Italy and Spain. The prospective study material was composed of cDNA or gDNA derived from T cells, B-cell-depleted T cells, or PBMCs. Deeply sampled blood TCRbeta repertoires from subjects exposed to, actively infected with, or recovered from COVID-19 were included in the dataset. The repertoires were released in a freely available public database meant as a resource for research on the immune response to SARS-CoV-2. Samples came from the ongoing ImmuneRACE study (first 160 participants) plus 1,254 subjects from 6 global collaborators. Sample metadata almost always included a de-identified subject ID, COVID-19 status, age in years and sex. Where available, HLA class I and class II types were taken from metadata supplied by the sample provider and were not determined by assay-based typing. The research as a whole found: Clinical and demographic metadata were provided uncurated, with the amount varying by source and participant.

Reading from cysteine to phenylalanine, the CDR3 counts 15 amino acids. Left in the record is the CDR3 DNA by itself, 45 bases read in frame from the first base. V was cut back by 0 bases and J by 1 base, leaving a gap of 9 bases between them. Via the germline V gene, CDR1 is KGHSH and CDR2 LQKENI. TCRbeta CDR3 regions were amplified from genomic DNA using the immunoSEQ Assay, a bias-controlled multiplex PCR. As for how the authors treated the data: The number of nucleated cells in each sample was estimated by amplification of reference gene primers within the assay. Sequence reads were collapsed and filtered to measure the absolute abundance of every unique TCRbeta CDR3 rearrangement. For each sample, productive Simpson clonality was calculated as the square root of Simpson's diversity index across productive rearrangements. The clones in this table, taken by TCRdb from immuneACCESS, are in-frame only. Not every clone is retained; where verified, under half of the shortfall comes from an unresolved V gene, and the cause of the rest is unknown. V and J calls plus clone size are reproduced from that table; the DNA served to infer D and trimming. Counted in this sample were about 250,000 clones; around 86% of them appeared once. The ten largest clones capture around 1.7% of the sample.

In the prospective study, participants were about 18 to 100 years old, resided in 25 or so geographic areas of the United States, and were enrolled through a virtual design. Cohort assignment in the prospective study relied on participant-reported clinical history from a screening survey and a study questionnaire. Recovered participants in ImmuneRACE Cohort 3 were defined by two consecutive negative NP/OP PCR tests, clearance by a healthcare professional, or resolution of symptoms. Mobile phlebotomists in the prospective study collected whole blood, serum and a nasopharyngeal or oropharyngeal swab from every participant. Prospective study participants could optionally give additional blood draws and questionnaires over an approximately two-month period. Blood samples from the prospective study were shipped frozen or at room temperature prior to DNA extraction. Comment on this clone: No cognate antigen has been identified for it. The record has no base qualities; no much larger clone is one base away.

The sequence was collected from a man in his forties or fifties who had recovered from COVID-19. The V and J segments used are TRBV18 and TRBJ2-5; tentative D gene TRBD2, with 5 bases matching. The sample consisted of PBMCs or T cells enriched from blood (not recorded which). The DNA sequence reads TGTGCCAGCTCACCACCGGACTCGGCCCAAGAGACCCAGTACTTC. Its translation reads: CASSPPDSAQETQYF.